The TCR beta chain described here comes from a study of shared clonotypes between healthy human individuals. Profiled with immunoSEQ multiplex PCR; TCRdb holds only in-frame clones, not every one. This sample carries some 1,100,000 clones, more than 75% of them seen once, and the ten largest clones take approximately 0.5%. The length of the CDR3 is 13 residues. The V gene lost 4 bases and the J gene lost 11 bases, with 16 bases spanning the gap. CDR1 is SGHTA and CDR2 is FQGNSA in the germline V gene. The specimen sequenced was memory CD4+ T cells from PBMCs. Subset denoted: CD45RA-negative fraction. The receptor comes from a man younger than 35 in good health. Some clones in this sample may be carry-over from other donors' samples. The chain joins TRBV7-2 to TRBJ2-3, with a tentative D call TRBD2 (6 bases). CDR3 DNA sequence: TGTGCCAGCAGCTCCCCTGGGCGGGACGGGCAGTATTTT. Amino acids: CASSSPGRDGQYF. The whole variable domain, filled in from reference TRBV7-2 and TRBJ2-3, reads GAGVSQSPSNKVTEKGKDVELRCDPISGHTALYWYRQSLGQGLEFLIYFQGNSAPDKSGLPSDRFSAERTGGSVSTLTIQRTQQEDSAVYLCASSSPGRDGQYFGPGTRLTVL.